A single sample is the source of the 4 T cell receptor beta chains below, sequenced in a study of identical twins. TCRdb passed the 5' RACE reads through MiXCR, listing each CDR3 protein once. The table has about 330,000 distinct CDR3 sequences, approximately 13% seen once; the top ten hold more than 6%. These data were likewise used in another study, on yellow fever vaccine responses in identical twins.

The sequenced sample consisted of CD8+ T cells sorted from blood. The source is a woman aged 18 to 35 in good health.

This clonotype was picked up a small number of times. This chain connects TRBV15 to TRBJ2-7; no clear D gene. The CDR3 is made up of 15 amino acids. V was cut by 4 bases and J by 2 bases, with 15 bases left in between. Germline CDR1 LNHNV, CDR2 YYDKDF (reference sequence). CDR3 region: CATSKGRQLPYEQYV. The DNA of the CDR3 is TGTGCCACCAGCAAAGGACGGCAGCTACCCTACGAGCAGTACGTC.

This chain joins TRBV5-1 and TRBJ2-3, with TRBD2 as a possible D gene (5 bases). CDR3 length: 15 amino acids. Trimming removed 5 bases at V and 2 bases at J, with 15 bases between. Per the germline V gene, CDR1 is SGHRS and CDR2 is YFSETQ. The CDR3 coding sequence is TGCGCCAGCAGGTACGAGGGAGAGTACACAGATACGCAGTATTTT. Translation gives CASRYEGEYTDTQYF.

This sequence joins TRBV3-1 and TRBJ2-1; 11 bases line up with TRBD1. This CDR3 is built from 17 residues. Germline V lookup: CDR1 LGHDT, CDR2 YNNKEL (reference sequence). V gave up 3 bases and J gave up 6 bases; unmatched junction bases: 10. The CDR3 DNA reads as TGTGCCAGCAGCCAGGTCCGGACAGGGGGCTCCGTCAATGAGCAGTTCTTC. Its translation is CASSQVRTGGSVNEQFF.

This chain uses TRBV6-5 with TRBJ1-2; D is unresolved. CDR1 and CDR2 (germline): MNHEY, SVGAGI. The CDR3 extends over 15 amino acids. V shed 4 bases and J shed 7 bases, with 19 bases lying between them. CDR3: CASSFLMKGSSGYTF. CDR3 coding DNA: TGTGCCAGCAGTTTCCTGATGAAAGGATCCAGTGGCTACACCTTC.